The 25 T cell receptor beta chains below all came from one sample that was sequenced in a study of blood T cell repertoires in COVID-19. TCRdb's copy holds only in-frame clones and misses some; the assay was immunoSEQ multiplex PCR. The profile shows 400,000 or so clones, around 90% of them singletons. Sequenced: PBMCs or T cells enriched from blood (not recorded which). These receptors all stem from a woman in her thirties or forties with acute COVID-19.

The chain employs TRBV5-1 and TRBJ1-1; D is unresolved. Between the trimmed V and J ends, which lost 3 bases and 5 bases, there was a span of 14 bases. Germline values: CDR1 SGHRS, CDR2 YFSETQ. The CDR3 spans 14 residues. The CDR3 is CASSSEGRATEAFF. DNA for the CDR3: TGCGCCAGCAGCTCCGAGGGTAGGGCGACTGAAGCTTTCTTT.

The rearrangement links TRBV11-3 to TRBJ2-4; TRBD1 matches at 7 bases. From germline, CDR1 is SGHNT and CDR2 YENEEA. CDR3 length: 15 amino acids. Unmatched junction bases numbered 5, after V lost 1 base and J lost 5 bases. The CDR3 region has the DNA TGTGCCAGCAGCTTAGCGGCAGGGGGAGAAAACATTCAGTACTTC. It codes for CASSLAAGGENIQYF.

The genes are TRBV9 and TRBJ1-1; 7 bases line up with TRBD1. Trimming removed 4 bases from V and 4 bases from J; junction bases left unmatched: 7. Looked up from germline, CDR1 is SGDLS and CDR2 is YYNGEE. This CDR3 has 14 amino acids. CDR3 protein: CASSLSRGATEAFF. The DNA for the CDR3 is TGTGCCAGCAGCCTTAGCAGGGGGGCCACTGAAGCTTTCTTT.

The chain links TRBV3-1 (or the pseudogene TRBV3-2) to TRBJ2-2; TRBD1 matches 8 bases. The germline gives CDR1 LGHDT, CDR2 YNNKEL (reference sequence). Trimming took 3 bases from V and 6 from J; bases not matched to a gene: 9. The CDR3 sequence is 16 residues long. CDR3 nucleotides: TGTGCCAGCAGCCACTCGGGCAGGGGGCGAGCCGGGGAGCTGTTTTTT. It translates to CASSHSGRGRAGELFF.

The chain is built from TRBV30 and TRBJ1-5; no reliable D call. CDR3 length: 14 amino acids. Trimming pared 1 base from V and 2 bases from J, leaving 9 bases between. The germline V gene encodes CDR1 GTSNPN and CDR2 SVGIG (reference sequence). CDR3 loop: CAWSGSLGNQPQHF. DNA for the CDR3: TGTGCCTGGAGTGGTTCCCTTGGCAATCAGCCCCAGCATTTT.

CDR3 coding DNA: TGCGCCAGCAGCCCAAGGACTAGCGGGGGCCTCTACGAGCAGTACTTC. This sequence encodes CASSPRTSGGLYEQYF. This chain joins TRBV5-1 and TRBJ2-7, with 13 bases identical to TRBD2. Germline CDR1 SGHRS, CDR2 YFSETQ. The CDR3 extends over 16 amino acids. Trimming cost V 4 bases and J 3 bases; bases outside gene matches: 7.

This sequence joins TRBV13 and TRBJ1-2; no clear D. The germline CDR1 and CDR2 sequences are PRHDT and FYEKMQ (reference sequence). V lost 5 bases to trimming and J lost 7 bases, with 20 bases between them. This CDR3 is 15 amino acids long. The CDR3 DNA is TGTGCCAGCAGCCCCCGCGGAGGCAACCTACGTGGCTACACCTTC. It codes for CASSPRGGNLRGYTF. The full variable domain, rest sourced from reference TRBV13 and TRBJ1-2, is AAGVIQSPRHLIKEKRETATLKCYPIPRHDTVYWYQQGPGQDPQFLISFYEKMQSDKGSIPDRFSAQQFSDYHSELNMSSLELGDSALYFCASSPRGGNLRGYTFGSGTRLTVV.

To note about this clone: Other DNA sequences in this sample translate to the same CDR3. CDR3 loop: CASSEQGAANYGYTF. The CDR3 region has the DNA TGTGCCAGCAGTGAACAGGGGGCCGCTAACTATGGCTACACCTTC. The chain carries TRBV2 and TRBJ1-2; 8 positions agree with TRBD1. The trim removed 2 bases at V and 0 bases at J, leaving 2 bases unmatched. Germline V lookup: CDR1 SNHLY, CDR2 FYNNEI. This CDR3 has 15 residues.

The chain couples TRBV11-3 to TRBJ2-1; tentative D call: TRBD2 (6 bases). The CDR3 spans 13 residues. Trimming took 5 bases from V and 8 from J, leaving 13 bases between them. Looked up from germline, CDR1 is SGHNT and CDR2 is YENEEA. The CDR3 nucleotides are TGTGCCAGCAGCCGGGGGAGACAATATGAGCAGTTCTTC. Translated: CASSRGRQYEQFF. Looking up the rest from reference TRBV11-3 and TRBJ2-1 gives the full variable domain: EAGVVQSPRYKIIEKKQPVAFWCNPISGHNTLYWYLQNLGQGPELLIRYENEEAVDDSQLPKDRFSAERLKGVDSTLKIQPAELGDSAVYLCASSRGRQYEQFFGPGTRLTVL.

The chain employs TRBV24-1 and TRBJ2-3; 8 positions agree with TRBD2. The V and J ends lost 4 bases and 0 bases, in that order; junction bases with no gene match: 2. Germline CDR1 KGHDR, CDR2 SFDVKD. This CDR3 region has 15 residues. The CDR3 coding sequence is TGTGCCACCAGTGAGGCGGGGGGCAGCACAGATACGCAGTATTTT. Amino acids: CATSEAGGSTDTQYF.

The chain links TRBV5-1 to TRBJ1-6; D is perhaps TRBD1 (5 bases). V was shortened by 4 bases and J by 9 bases, with 14 bases between the two germline ends. This CDR3 has 14 amino acids. CDR1 SGHRS and CDR2 YFSETQ come from the germline V gene. Here the CDR3 reads CASSQTENLSPLHF. The CDR3 region has the DNA TGCGCCAGCAGCCAGACAGAAAACCTTTCACCCCTCCACTTT.

The chain couples TRBV30 to TRBJ2-3; the D is unclear. The CDR3 contains 12 residues. CDR1 and CDR2 (germline): GTSNPN, SVGIG (reference sequence). V gave up 0 bases and J gave up 6 bases, with 7 bases separating them. CDR3 residues: CAWSVQWDTQYF. CDR3 nucleotides: TGTGCCTGGAGTGTACAATGGGATACGCAGTATTTT.

The chain recombines TRBV6-1 with TRBJ2-4; no definite D call. Trimming shortened V by 2 bases and J by 11 bases, and 10 bases separated the two germline ends. The CDR3 totals 12 residues. Germline CDR1 is MNHNS and CDR2 is SASEGT. The CDR3 loop is CASSESAIVQYF. The DNA for the CDR3 is TGTGCCAGCAGTGAATCCGCGATCGTTCAGTACTTC.

This chain connects TRBV7-6 to TRBJ2-5; 10 bases align to TRBD2. This CDR3 region has 14 residues. The trim removed 3 bases at V and 4 bases at J, leaving 2 bases unmatched. Germline V gene data show CDR1 as SGHVS and CDR2 as FNYEAQ. The CDR3 sequence is CASSFIAGGETQYF. The DNA of the CDR3 is TGTGCCAGCAGCTTTATAGCGGGGGGAGAGACCCAGTACTTC. The full variable domain, its missing parts supplied by reference TRBV7-6 and TRBJ2-5, is GAGVSQSPRYKVTKRGQDVALRCDPISGHVSLYWYRQALGQGPEFLTYFNYEAQQDKSGLPNDRFSAERPEGSISTLTIQRTEQRDSAMYRCASSFIAGGETQYFGPGTRLLVL.

The chain is built from TRBV18 and TRBJ2-7, with D possibly TRBD2 on 6 matching bases. The V and J ends lost 2 bases and 3 bases respectively, with 11 bases between them. The CDR3 loop spans 14 amino acids. Germline CDR1 is KGHSH and CDR2 is LQKENI. CDR3 residues: CASSPGTANYEQYF. CDR3 sequence (DNA): TGTGCCAGCTCACCAGGGACTGCAAACTACGAGCAGTACTTC.

The CDR3 protein is CAWSTQDRGYGYTF. Written as DNA, the CDR3 is TGTGCCTGGAGTACTCAAGACAGGGGCTATGGCTACACCTTC. The chain uses TRBV30 and TRBJ1-2, with 8 bases that match TRBD1. With 2 bases clipped from V and 4 bases from J, the junction kept 6 bases outside the gene matches. CDR1 and CDR2 (germline): GTSNPN, SVGIG (reference sequence). The CDR3 sequence is 14 residues long. The full variable domain, in which reference TRBV30 and TRBJ1-2 provide the parts outside the CDR3, is SQTIHQWPATLVQPVGSPLSLECTVEGTSNPNLYWYRQAAGRGLQLLFYSVGIGQISSEVPQNLSASRPQDRQFILSSKKLLLSDSGFYLCAWSTQDRGYGYTFGSGTRLTVV.

The chain is built from TRBV14 and TRBJ2-5; no reliable D call. Per the germline V gene, CDR1 is SGHDN and CDR2 is FVKESK. Between the trimmed V and J ends, which lost 0 bases and 4 bases, there was a span of 12 bases. The CDR3 is 15 residues long. The CDR3 sequence: CASSQDQSVSETQYF. The CDR3 region has the DNA TGTGCCAGCAGCCAAGATCAAAGCGTGTCAGAGACCCAGTACTTC.

The rearrangement links TRBV5-5 to TRBJ2-3, with TRBD1 as a possible D gene (5 bases). V was trimmed by 0 bases and J by 4 bases, leaving 15 bases between them. This CDR3 spans 16 amino acids. Germline V lookup: CDR1 SGHKS, CDR2 YYEKEE (reference sequence). The DNA for the CDR3 is TGTGCCAGCAGCTTGGTGAGCAGGGCTATCTCAGATACGCAGTATTTT. Amino acids: CASSLVSRAISDTQYF.

The genes are TRBV5-1 and TRBJ2-3; D might be TRBD1 (6 bases). The CDR3 sequence is 14 residues long. V lost 1 base, J lost 1 base, and 7 bases lay in between. CDR1 is SGHRS and CDR2 is YFSETQ in the germline V gene. As DNA, the CDR3 is TGCGCCAGCAGCTTGCCAGGGGGCACAGATACGCAGTATTTT. This codes for CASSLPGGTDTQYF. Full variable domain (rest looked up from reference TRBV5-1 and TRBJ2-3): KAGVTQTPRYLIKTRGQQVTLSCSPISGHRSVSWYQQTPGQGLQFLFEYFSETQRNKGNFPGRFSGRQFSNSRSEMNVSTLELGDSALYLCASSLPGGTDTQYFGPGTRLTVL.

This sequence joins TRBV19 and TRBJ1-1, with D unclear. Trimming removed 5 bases at V and 2 bases at J, with 12 bases between. Germline CDR1 and CDR2: LNHDA and SQIVND (reference sequence). CDR3 length: 14 amino acids. CDR3 DNA sequence: TGTGCCAGTAGTTTCCCCGAGGTAAACACTGAAGCTTTCTTT. Encoded protein: CASSFPEVNTEAFF.

The chain carries TRBV9 and TRBJ2-4, with 10 bases aligning to TRBD1. Germline V lookup: CDR1 SGDLS, CDR2 YYNGEE. Trimming removed 0 bases from V and 7 bases from J; junction bases left unmatched: 1. This CDR3 contains 14 residues. The CDR3 sequence: CASSVGTGGNIQYF. CDR3 nucleotide sequence: TGTGCCAGCAGCGTAGGGACAGGGGGGAACATTCAGTACTTC.

The chain carries TRBV12-3 or TRBV12-4 and TRBJ2-1; D uncertain. V lost 5 bases to trimming and J lost 5 bases, with 7 bases between them. The CDR3 has 12 amino acids. CDR3 protein: CASSPRNNEQFF. The CDR3 coding sequence is TGTGCCAGCAGTCCTAGGAACAATGAGCAGTTCTTC.

This sequence joins TRBV4-1 and TRBJ2-6; the D gene is possibly TRBD1 (6 bases). The CDR3 has 15 amino acids. In germline, CDR1 is MGHRA, CDR2 YSYEKL. V was pared by 2 bases and J by 4 bases, with 9 bases between. The DNA for the CDR3 is TGCGCCAGCAGCCAACAGGGGTCCGGGGCCAACGTCCTGACTTTC. Its translation: CASSQQGSGANVLTF.

The chain uses TRBV30 and TRBJ1-2, with D hard to call. The CDR3 length is 15 residues. Trimming shortened V by 0 bases and J by 5 bases, and 16 bases separated the two germline ends. The germline V gene has CDR1 GTSNPN and CDR2 SVGIG (reference sequence). The CDR3 coding sequence is TGTGCCTGGAGTGTAAGGCTACCGGGATGGTATGGCTACACCTTC. As protein: CAWSVRLPGWYGYTF. The full variable domain, with the rest looked up from reference TRBV30 and TRBJ1-2, is SQTIHQWPATLVQPVGSPLSLECTVEGTSNPNLYWYRQAAGRGLQLLFYSVGIGQISSEVPQNLSASRPQDRQFILSSKKLLLSDSGFYLCAWSVRLPGWYGYTFGSGTRLTVV.

The chain is built from TRBV6-5 and TRBJ1-2; the D gene is possibly TRBD1 (5 bases). Germline CDR1 reads MNHEY; CDR2 reads SVGAGI. Trimming stripped 4 bases from V and 8 bases from J, with 23 bases between. The CDR3 spans 16 residues. The CDR3: CASSSRVGHWEKGYTF. The CDR3 DNA follows: TGTGCCAGCAGTTCCCGGGTGGGGCATTGGGAAAAAGGCTACACCTTC.